This T cell receptor (beta chain) was observed in a study of identifying expanded T cells in peripheral blood. Broader study findings: Differentially abundant clones: around 1.2 between replicates, roughly 16 at around 14 days, around 20 at four. Clone count variance between approximately two-week samples rose with total template count.

During the collection period, no donor immune events like infections were recorded. Repertoires were generated with immunoSEQ multiplex PCR, while TCRdb's copy carries only in-frame clones and drops some. The data contain 90,000 to 100,000 clones, around nine tenths of them singletons. By share, this clone counts as medium-sized (0.01 to 0.1%). Its antigen is currently unknown. Germline V gives CDR1 MRHNA, CDR2 SNTAGT. The CDR3 extends over 15 amino acids. V was cut by 3 bases and J by 0 bases, with 10 bases left in between. This receptor was taken from a person between 18 and 75 years old in good health. The chain has TRBV6-4 and TRBJ2-3; no firm D call. The sequenced sample was blood. CDR3 coding DNA: TGTGCCAGCAGTGAAGGTAGCTCTAGCACAGATACGCAGTATTTT. Its translation: CASSEGSSSTDTQYF.